What follows is one TCR beta chain and its context. This sample is part of a study of CD8 T cells in Susac syndrome. Sequencing of TCR beta drew on CD8+ and CD4+ T cells from blood. The multiple sclerosis controls consisted of treatment-naive patients with relapsing-remitting disease, either stable or active. Both CD4+ and CD8+ T cells were negatively isolated, and TEMRA cells underwent FACS enrichment. Reverse transcription of about 0.5 to 1 ug RNA was carried out with random hexamers. Coverage of TCR beta CDR3 amplification by immunoSEQ multiplex PCR extended to 54 Vbeta and 13 Jbeta. TCRdb independently ran MiXCR on the immunoSEQ multiplex PCR reads; one entry per CDR3 protein. The table shows about 180,000 distinct CDR3 sequences, with approximately 96% occurring only once. Trimming removed 2 bases at V and 3 bases at J, with 11 bases between. In germline, CDR1 is SEHNR, CDR2 FQNEAQ (reference sequence). CDR3 length: 15 amino acids.

The sequenced sample was CD4+ T cells from PBMCs. The origin of this receptor is a human donor with multiple sclerosis. V gene TRBV7-9 combines with J gene TRBJ2-1; perhaps TRBD1 as D (5 bases). The CDR3 reads CASSLRGKGYNEQFF. In nucleotides, the CDR3 is TGTGCCAGCAGCTTAAGGGGCAAGGGCTACAATGAGCAGTTCTTC.